This TCR beta chain was sequenced during a study of T cell responses to AZD1222 COVID-19 vaccine. This table comes from immunoSEQ multiplex PCR, and its TCRdb copy is limited to in-frame clones, with some not included. The data hold around 180,000 clones, with 87% observed a single time. Study conclusions and caveats: Just a handful of AZD1222 recipients tested seropositive at baseline. Within unmutated variant regions lay the reported targets of nearly half of spike-specific TCRs. It should be noted that donors were predominantly white British and more often female, and clonal diversity was possibly underestimated. The study found vaccine-associated CD4 TCRs spanning spike, dominant at 160-218 and 743-854.

For this clone: Its antigen is currently unknown.

Specimen: peripheral blood, collected on day 0 of MenACWY control vaccination. This receptor was taken from an adult in good health.

The CDR3 nucleotides read TGTGCCAGCAGTTATCAGGAGGGGCCCATATATTTT. Protein: CASSYQEGPIYF. The chain recombines TRBV5-4 with TRBJ1-3, with a possible D match to TRBD1 (5 bases). The length of the CDR3 is 12 residues. V lost 5 bases and J lost 11, with 14 bases in between. Germline V gene lookup returns CDR1 SGHNT and CDR2 YYREEE (reference sequence). Full variable domain (outside the CDR3, taken from reference TRBV5-4 and TRBJ1-3): ETGVTQSPTHLIKTRGQQVTLRCSSQSGHNTVSWYQQALGQGPQFIFQYYREEENGRGNFPPRFSGLQFPNYSSELNVNALELDDSALYLCASSYQEGPIYFGEGSWLTVV.